These 5 T cell receptor beta chains were all obtained from the same sample, sequenced in a study of cytomegalovirus exposure and HLA in healthy donors. The primer mix had 60 Vbeta and 13 Jbeta primers. Generated by immunoSEQ multiplex PCR, the TCRdb table keeps only in-frame clones and is missing some. Its listing shows some 110,000 clones. The sample consisted of PBMCs. The receptors shown here come from a man aged 25 to 45 in good health and CMV-seronegative.

The CDR3 nucleotides are TGTGCCAGCGCGGGACTGAGCTCCTACAATGAGCAGTTCTTC. Amino acids: CASAGLSSYNEQFF. The J gene is TRBJ2-1, the V gene TRBV6-1; a possible D gene is TRBD2 (6 bases). The V gene lost 8 bases and the J gene lost 0 bases, with 11 bases spanning the gap. Germline CDR1 and CDR2: MNHNS and SASEGT. The CDR3 has 14 residues.

CDR3 residues: CASSATRTASYEQYF. CDR3 DNA: TGCGCCAGCAGCGCTACTAGGACGGCATCCTACGAGCAGTACTTC. V is TRBV4-1 and J is TRBJ2-7; TRBD2 might be the D (5 bases). Germline V gene lookup returns CDR1 MGHRA and CDR2 YSYEKL. The CDR3 length is 15 residues. V was clipped by 5 bases and J by 1 base, with 15 bases between them.

About this clone: At one end, the junction sequence differs from germline, possibly due to a read error. The V call is TRBV7-4, the J call TRBJ1-5; 8 bases line up with TRBD1. Looked up from germline, CDR1 is SGHVT and CDR2 is SQSDAQ. This CDR3 contains 15 residues. CDR3 loop: CASSWDRRANRPQHF. The CDR3 region has the DNA TGTGCCAGCAGTTGGGACAGGCGGGCCAATCGGCCCCAGCATTTT.

The V gene is TRBV20-1, the J gene TRBJ1-2, with a possible D match to TRBD1 (5 bases). Per the germline V gene, CDR1 is DFQATT and CDR2 is SNEGSKA (reference sequence). Trimming shortened V by 3 bases and J by 6 bases, and 8 bases separated the two germline ends. This CDR3 comprises 11 residues. The CDR3 protein is CSASLRDGYTF. The CDR3 nucleotides read TGCAGTGCTAGTCTCAGGGATGGCTACACCTTC.

The chain couples TRBV6-1 to TRBJ2-1, with 9 bases fitting TRBD2. V shed 8 bases and J 7 bases; nucleotides not matched to a gene: 12. CDR3 length: 15 amino acids. CDR1 and CDR2 from the germline V gene are MNHNS and SASEGT. CDR3 DNA sequence: TGTGCCAGCGTGACCTTAGCGGGGGCCGGGAATGAGCAGTTCTTC. Translated: CASVTLAGAGNEQFF.